This TCR beta chain originates from a study of cytomegalovirus exposure and HLA in healthy donors. The sample holds one count of this clone. Antigen: not known. Study results and caveats: A later analysis by the authors found several of the most significant clusters apparently linked to common viral pathogens. Rates of TCR association differed by HLA locus in a later analysis, with DRB1 highest and HLA-C lowest. A later analysis reportedly found fewer N-insertions in an Asian-associated ancestry cluster than the roughly 680-donor mean.

Vbeta (60) and Jbeta (13) primers were used in the PCR. Some clones are missing from TCRdb's copy, which holds only in-frame ones; the method was immunoSEQ multiplex PCR. Of about 120,000 clones listed, approximately 75% are singletons. Source material: PBMCs. This sequence was found in a man between 40 and 49 years old in good health and CMV-seronegative.

DNA of the CDR3: TGTGCCAGCAGCTTAGCGGGTGCTGAGTGGGTAGAGACCCAGTACTTC. Amino acids: CASSLAGAEWVETQYF. V and J are TRBV13 and TRBJ2-5; D not certain. V lost 1 base and J 4 bases, leaving 16 bases between the germline ends. Per germline, CDR1 PRHDT and CDR2 FYEKMQ (reference sequence). This CDR3 is built from 16 residues. The full variable domain, with the rest looked up from reference TRBV13 and TRBJ2-5, is AAGVIQSPRHLIKEKRETATLKCYPIPRHDTVYWYQQGPGQDPQFLISFYEKMQSDKGSIPDRFSAQQFSDYHSELNMSSLELGDSALYFCASSLAGAEWVETQYFGPGTRLLVL.